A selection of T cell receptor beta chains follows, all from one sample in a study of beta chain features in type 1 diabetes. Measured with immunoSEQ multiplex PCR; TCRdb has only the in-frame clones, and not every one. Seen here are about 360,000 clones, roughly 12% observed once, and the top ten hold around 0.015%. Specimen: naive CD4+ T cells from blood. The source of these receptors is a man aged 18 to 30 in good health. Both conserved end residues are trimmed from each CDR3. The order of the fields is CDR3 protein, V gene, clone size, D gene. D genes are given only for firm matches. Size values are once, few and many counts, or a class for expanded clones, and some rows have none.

cdr3_aa: ASSLGGAVETQY
v_call: TRBV7-3
clone_size: .
d_call: .

cdr3_aa: ASSSTGQGAGYT
v_call: TRBV7-8
clone_size: few
d_call: TRBD1

cdr3_aa: ASSFVLMGRGNTDTQY
v_call: TRBV7-9
clone_size: .
d_call: .

cdr3_aa: ASSLPPGQETQY
v_call: TRBV28
clone_size: .
d_call: .

cdr3_aa: ASSLASGLAPGEQY
v_call: TRBV5-4
clone_size: few
d_call: TRBD2

cdr3_aa: ASRSGQAADTQY
v_call: TRBV19
clone_size: .
d_call: TRBD1

cdr3_aa: ASSLDMPGGRT
v_call: TRBV5-4
clone_size: few
d_call: .

cdr3_aa: ASSPGQGNYGYT
v_call: TRBV28
clone_size: few
d_call: TRBD1

cdr3_aa: ASSLTRRMNTEAF
v_call: TRBV11-1
clone_size: few
d_call: .

cdr3_aa: ASRLAGSTDTQY
v_call: TRBV6-6
clone_size: .
d_call: TRBD2

cdr3_aa: ASSEYGEGAGGAYGYT
v_call: TRBV25-1
clone_size: few
d_call: TRBD1

cdr3_aa: ASSQEPKGPYEQY
v_call: TRBV4-3
clone_size: .
d_call: .

cdr3_aa: ASSLGDRGAF
v_call: TRBV7-9
clone_size: .
d_call: TRBD1

cdr3_aa: ASSQAFGRNEKLF
v_call: TRBV7-9
clone_size: few
d_call: .

cdr3_aa: SVWDTGGVNYGYT
v_call: TRBV29-1
clone_size: few
d_call: TRBD1

cdr3_aa: ASSPKQGNVNTEAF
v_call: TRBV18
clone_size: few
d_call: .

cdr3_aa: ASSLRGTSVEF
v_call: TRBV5-8
clone_size: few
d_call: TRBD2

cdr3_aa: ASSLGQIYEQY
v_call: TRBV5-6
clone_size: few
d_call: .

cdr3_aa: ASSSGGRSPLH
v_call: TRBV27
clone_size: few
d_call: .

cdr3_aa: ASSPVGRGNYGYT
v_call: TRBV28
clone_size: few
d_call: .

cdr3_aa: ASSSQGGDQETQY
v_call: TRBV7-9
clone_size: .
d_call: TRBD2

cdr3_aa: ASSLKGNSYEQY
v_call: TRBV5-6
clone_size: .
d_call: .

cdr3_aa: ASSSLQPGQENTEAF
v_call: TRBV18
clone_size: .
d_call: TRBD1

cdr3_aa: ASSLVQSRTEAF
v_call: TRBV27
clone_size: few
d_call: .

cdr3_aa: ASSRSQGEETQY
v_call: TRBV4-2
clone_size: .
d_call: .

cdr3_aa: SVGGGSGKDNEQF
v_call: TRBV29-1
clone_size: many
d_call: TRBD2